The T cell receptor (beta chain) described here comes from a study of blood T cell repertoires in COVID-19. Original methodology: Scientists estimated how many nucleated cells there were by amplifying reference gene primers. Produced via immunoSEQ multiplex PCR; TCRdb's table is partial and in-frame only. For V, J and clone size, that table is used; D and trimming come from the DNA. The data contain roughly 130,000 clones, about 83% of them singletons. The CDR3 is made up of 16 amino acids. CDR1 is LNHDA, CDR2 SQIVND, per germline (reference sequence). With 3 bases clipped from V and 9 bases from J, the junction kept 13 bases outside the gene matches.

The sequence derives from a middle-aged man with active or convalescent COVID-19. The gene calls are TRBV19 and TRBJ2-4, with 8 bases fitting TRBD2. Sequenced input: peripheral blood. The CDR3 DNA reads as TGTGCCAGTAGTATTTCGCCGGGAGGGTTGGGGCGCATTCAGTACTTC. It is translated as CASSISPGGLGRIQYF.